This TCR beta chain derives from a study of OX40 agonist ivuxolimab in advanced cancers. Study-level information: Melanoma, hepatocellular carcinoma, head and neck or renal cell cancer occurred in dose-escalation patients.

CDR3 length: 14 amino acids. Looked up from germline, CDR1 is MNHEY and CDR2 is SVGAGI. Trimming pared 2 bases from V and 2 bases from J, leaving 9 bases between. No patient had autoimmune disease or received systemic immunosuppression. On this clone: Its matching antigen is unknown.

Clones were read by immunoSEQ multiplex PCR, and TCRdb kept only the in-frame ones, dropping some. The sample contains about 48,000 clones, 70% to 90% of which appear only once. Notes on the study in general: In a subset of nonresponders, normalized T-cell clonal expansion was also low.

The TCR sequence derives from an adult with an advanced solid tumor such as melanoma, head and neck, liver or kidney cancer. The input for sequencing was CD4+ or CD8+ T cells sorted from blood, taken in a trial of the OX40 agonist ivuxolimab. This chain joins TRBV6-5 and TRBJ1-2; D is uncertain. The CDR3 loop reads CASSYALTNYGYTF. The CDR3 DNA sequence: TGTGCCAGCAGTTACGCCCTGACAAACTATGGCTACACCTTC.